This is a list of T cell receptor beta chains from one sample in a study of blood T cell repertoires in COVID-19. Sequenced by immunoSEQ multiplex PCR; TCRdb stores in-frame clones only, minus some. The data contain some 200,000 clones, approximately 79% of them singletons. Sequencing was done on a sample of peripheral blood. The source of these receptors is a man aged 30 to 39 with active or convalescent COVID-19. The CDR3 runs from the conserved cysteine through the conserved F or W. A D gene is named only where the DNA matches it firmly. Only some rows state a clone size, as once, few, many or a class for expanded clones.

d_gene | abundance | j_gene | v_gene | CDR3aa | CDR3nt
- | few | TRBJ2-2 | TRBV5-1 | CASSLNRQASGELFF | TGCGCCAGCAGCTTGAACCGCCAGGCCTCCGGGGAGCTGTTTTTT
TRBD1 | - | TRBJ1-2 | TRBV18 | CASSRDPGTVDYGYTF | TGTGCCAGCTCACGTGACCCCGGGACAGTCGACTATGGCTACACCTTC
- | - | TRBJ1-1 | TRBV5-4 | CASSRATENTEAFF | TGTGCCAGCAGCCGTGCGACAGAGAACACTGAAGCTTTCTTT
- | once | TRBJ1-4 | TRBV4-1 | CASSQGYIATNEKLFF | TGCGCCAGCAGCCAAGGGTACATCGCAACTAATGAAAAACTGTTTTTT
TRBD2 | - | TRBJ2-3 | TRBV2 | CASSLEAGGDTQYF | TGTGCCAGCAGCTTGGAAGCGGGGGGAGATACGCAGTATTTT
TRBD1 | - | TRBJ1-2 | TRBV4-1 | CASRPQQGRDGYTF | TGCGCCAGCAGGCCTCAACAGGGGCGGGATGGCTACACCTTC
TRBD1 | - | TRBJ1-6 | TRBV30 | CAWSRQGSYNSPLHF | TGTGCCTGGAGCCGACAGGGGTCCTATAATTCACCCCTCCACTTT
TRBD1 | - | TRBJ1-4 | TRBV27 | CASSLGTGEKLFF | TGTGCCAGCAGTTTAGGGACAGGTGAAAAACTGTTTTTT
TRBD1 | - | TRBJ1-4 | TRBV5-4 | CASSSQGVNEKLFF | TGTGCCAGCAGCTCACAGGGGGTAAATGAAAAACTGTTTTTT
- | - | TRBJ2-5 | TRBV9 | CASSPEPTFQETQYF | TGTGCCAGCAGCCCCGAGCCTACCTTCCAAGAGACCCAGTACTTC
TRBD2 | once | TRBJ2-3 | TRBV6-2/TRBV6-3 | CASSFRTSGLSTDTQYF | TGTGCCAGCAGTTTCCGGACTAGCGGACTTAGCACAGATACGCAGTATTTT
TRBD1 | - | TRBJ1-3 | TRBV29-1 | CSVVTGAGNTIYF | TGCAGCGTAGTGACAGGGGCCGGAAACACCATATATTTT
- | - | TRBJ1-5 | TRBV10-3 | CAIRGQWNQPQHF | TGTGCCATCAGGGGGCAATGGAATCAGCCCCAGCATTTT
TRBD2 | - | TRBJ2-1 | TRBV9 | CASSVVASGNNEQFF | TGTGCCAGCAGCGTAGTTGCTAGCGGGAACAATGAGCAGTTCTTC
TRBD1 | - | TRBJ1-2 | TRBV30 | CAWRRSGQGGYGYTF | TGTGCCTGGAGAAGATCAGGACAGGGGGGCTATGGCTACACCTTC
TRBD1 | - | TRBJ2-7 | TRBV4-3 | CASSQDKRQGFYEQYF | TGCGCCAGCAGCCAAGATAAGAGACAGGGCTTCTACGAGCAGTACTTC
TRBD2 | - | TRBJ2-3 | TRBV7-6 | CASSLDPAGVAANTQYF | TGTGCCAGCAGCTTAGACCCAGCGGGAGTGGCGGCGAATACGCAGTATTTT
- | - | TRBJ2-1 | TRBV2 | CASSERISSYNEQFF | TGTGCCAGCAGTGAAAGAATTAGCTCCTACAATGAGCAGTTCTTC
- | - | TRBJ1-1 | TRBV6-2/TRBV6-3 | CASSYLRSTEAFF | TGTGCCAGCAGTTACCTTAGAAGCACTGAAGCTTTCTTT
TRBD2 | few | TRBJ2-1 | TRBV9 | CASSPPEGTSSYNEQFF | TGTGCCAGCAGCCCCCCCGAGGGGACTAGCAGCTACAATGAGCAGTTCTTC
TRBD1 | - | TRBJ2-1 | TRBV7-2 | CASSRQGYNEQFF | TGTGCCAGCAGCCGACAGGGGTACAATGAGCAGTTCTTC
- | - | TRBJ1-1 | TRBV7-6 | CASSLGPADIGEAFF | TGTGCCAGCAGCTTAGGCCCCGCTGATATCGGTGAAGCTTTCTTT
TRBD1 | - | TRBJ2-2 | TRBV25-1 | CASTAQGATGELFF | TGTGCCAGCACGGCACAGGGGGCCACCGGGGAGCTGTTTTTT
- | - | TRBJ2-3 | TRBV24-1 | CATSDAREPMDTQYF | TGTGCCACCAGTGACGCACGGGAGCCCATGGACACGCAGTATTTT
- | few | TRBJ1-1 | TRBV15 | CATSRAQTGRAEAFF | TGTGCCACCAGCAGGGCCCAGACAGGACGGGCTGAAGCTTTCTTT
TRBD1 | - | TRBJ2-3 | TRBV6-2/TRBV6-3 | CASSPGQEADTQYF | TGTGCCAGCAGTCCAGGACAGGAGGCAGATACGCAGTATTTT
- | - | TRBJ1-4 | TRBV6-1 | CASSETGTLNEKLFF | TGTGCCAGCAGTGAGACCGGGACACTTAATGAAAAACTGTTTTTT
TRBD2 | - | TRBJ2-1 | TRBV20-1 | CSARPIAGQFF | TGCAGTGCTAGACCCATAGCGGGGCAGTTCTTC
TRBD1 | once | TRBJ1-2 | TRBV5-8 | CASSLTGAHYGYTF | TGTGCCAGCAGCTTGACAGGGGCCCACTATGGCTACACCTTC
- | - | TRBJ1-4 | TRBV28 | CASDKGAPEKLFF | TGTGCCAGCGATAAGGGAGCCCCTGAAAAACTGTTTTTT
TRBD1 | - | TRBJ2-2 | TRBV7-9 | CASSPQTGFTGELFF | TGTGCCAGCAGTCCCCAGACAGGGTTCACCGGGGAGCTGTTTTTT
- | few | TRBJ1-1 | TRBV28 | CASSVKDSLVADTEAFF | TGTGCCAGCAGTGTAAAGGACAGCCTGGTTGCGGACACTGAAGCTTTCTTT
- | - | TRBJ1-2 | TRBV7-2 | CASSLVEGDGYTF | TGTGCCAGCAGCTTAGTTGAGGGGGATGGCTACACCTTC
- | - | TRBJ1-1 | TRBV5-5 | CASSLLQGAAFF | TGTGCCAGCAGCCTATTACAGGGTGCGGCTTTCTTT
- | - | TRBJ1-3 | TRBV5-3 | CARIQGKGNTIYF | TGTGCCAGAATCCAGGGGAAAGGAAACACCATATATTTT
- | once | TRBJ1-1 | TRBV5-1 | CASSLGQSFTEAFF | TGCGCCAGCAGCTTGGGACAGTCCTTCACTGAAGCTTTCTTT
TRBD1 | - | TRBJ1-1 | TRBV10-3 | CATSTGGNTEAFF | TGTGCCACGTCAACAGGGGGGAACACTGAAGCTTTCTTT
TRBD2 | - | TRBJ2-3 | TRBV4-2 | CASSQVREGRDTQYF | TGTGCCAGCAGCCAAGTTCGGGAGGGGAGAGATACGCAGTATTTT
- | - | TRBJ2-1 | TRBV14 | CASSPGPREQFF | TGTGCCAGCAGCCCAGGCCCACGGGAGCAGTTCTTC
TRBD1 | - | TRBJ1-6 | TRBV28 | CASSAGQGWSPLHF | TGTGCCAGCAGTGCGGGACAGGGGTGGTCACCCCTCCACTTT
TRBD2 | - | TRBJ2-1 | TRBV30 | CAWSTAGGSYNEQFF | TGTGCCTGGAGTACGGCGGGGGGGTCCTACAATGAGCAGTTCTTC